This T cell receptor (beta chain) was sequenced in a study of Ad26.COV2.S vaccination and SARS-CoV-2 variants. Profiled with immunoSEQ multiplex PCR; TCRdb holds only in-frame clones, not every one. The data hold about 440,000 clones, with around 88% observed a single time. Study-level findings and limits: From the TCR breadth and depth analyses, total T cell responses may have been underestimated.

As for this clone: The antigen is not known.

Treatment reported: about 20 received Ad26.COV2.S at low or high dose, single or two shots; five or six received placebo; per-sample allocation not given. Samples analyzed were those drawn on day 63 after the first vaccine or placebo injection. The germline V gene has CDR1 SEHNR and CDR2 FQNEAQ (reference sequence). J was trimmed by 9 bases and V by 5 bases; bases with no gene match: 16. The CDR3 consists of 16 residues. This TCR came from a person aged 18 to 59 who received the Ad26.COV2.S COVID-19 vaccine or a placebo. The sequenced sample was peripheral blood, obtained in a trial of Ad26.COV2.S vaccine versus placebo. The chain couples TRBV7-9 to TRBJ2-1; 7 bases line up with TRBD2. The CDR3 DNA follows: TGTGCCAGCAGCCCCACTCAAGGAGGGCGCGGGAGTGAGCAGTTCTTC. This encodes CASSPTQGGRGSEQFF.